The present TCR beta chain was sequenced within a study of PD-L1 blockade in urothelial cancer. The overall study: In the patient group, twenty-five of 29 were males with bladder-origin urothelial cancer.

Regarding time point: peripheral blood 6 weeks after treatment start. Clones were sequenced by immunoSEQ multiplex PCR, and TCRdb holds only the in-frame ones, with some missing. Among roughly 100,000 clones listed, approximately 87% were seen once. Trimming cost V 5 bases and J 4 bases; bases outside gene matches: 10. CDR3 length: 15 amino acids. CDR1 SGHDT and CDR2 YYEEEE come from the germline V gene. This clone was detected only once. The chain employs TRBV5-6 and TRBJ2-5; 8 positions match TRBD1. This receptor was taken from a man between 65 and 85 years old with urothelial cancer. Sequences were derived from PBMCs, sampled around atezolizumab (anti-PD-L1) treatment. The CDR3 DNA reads TGTGCCAGCAGGCCTATGGCAGGGGGCAGAGAGACCCAGTACTTC. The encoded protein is CASRPMAGGRETQYF.